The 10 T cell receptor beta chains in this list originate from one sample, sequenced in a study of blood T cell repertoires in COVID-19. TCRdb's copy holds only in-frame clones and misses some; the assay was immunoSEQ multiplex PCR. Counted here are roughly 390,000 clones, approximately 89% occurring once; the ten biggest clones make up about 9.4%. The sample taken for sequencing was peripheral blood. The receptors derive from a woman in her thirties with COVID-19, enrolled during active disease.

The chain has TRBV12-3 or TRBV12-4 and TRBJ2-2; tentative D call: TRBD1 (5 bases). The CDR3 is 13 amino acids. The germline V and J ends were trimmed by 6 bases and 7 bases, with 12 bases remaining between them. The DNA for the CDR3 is TGTGCCAGCAGGCCTACAGGTGTCGGGGAGCTGTTTTTT. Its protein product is CASRPTGVGELFF.

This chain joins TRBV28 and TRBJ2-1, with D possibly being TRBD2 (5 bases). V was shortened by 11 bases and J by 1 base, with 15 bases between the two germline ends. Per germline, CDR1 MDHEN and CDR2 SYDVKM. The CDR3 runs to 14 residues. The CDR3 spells CAARGEGSYNEQFF. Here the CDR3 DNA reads TGTGCCGCCCGGGGAGAGGGATCCTACAATGAGCAGTTCTTC. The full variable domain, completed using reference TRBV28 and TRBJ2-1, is DVKVTQSSRYLVKRTGEKVFLECVQDMDHENMFWYRQDPGLGLRLIYFSYDVKMKEKGDIPEGYSVSREKKERFSLILESASTNQTSMYLCAARGEGSYNEQFFGPGTRLTVL.

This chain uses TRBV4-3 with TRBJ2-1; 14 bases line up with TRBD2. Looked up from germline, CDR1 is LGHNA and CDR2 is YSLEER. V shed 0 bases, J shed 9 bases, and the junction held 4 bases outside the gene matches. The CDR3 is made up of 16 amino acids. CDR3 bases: TGCGCCAGCAGCCAAGATTGGGGACTAGCGGGAGTTGAGCAGTTCTTC. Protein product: CASSQDWGLAGVEQFF.

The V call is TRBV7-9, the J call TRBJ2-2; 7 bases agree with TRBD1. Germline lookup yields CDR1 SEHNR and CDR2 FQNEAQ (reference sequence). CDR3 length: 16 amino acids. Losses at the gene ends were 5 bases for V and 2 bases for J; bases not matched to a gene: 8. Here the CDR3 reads CASSRPGTDNTGELFF. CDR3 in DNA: TGTGCCAGCAGCAGACCCGGGACAGACAACACCGGGGAGCTGTTTTTT.

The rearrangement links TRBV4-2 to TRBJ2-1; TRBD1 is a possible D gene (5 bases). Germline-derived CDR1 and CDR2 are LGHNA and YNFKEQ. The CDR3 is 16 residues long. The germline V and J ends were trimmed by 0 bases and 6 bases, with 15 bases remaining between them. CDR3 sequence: CASSQDAGLPFNEQFF. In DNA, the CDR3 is TGTGCCAGCAGCCAAGACGCAGGGCTCCCTTTCAATGAGCAGTTCTTC.

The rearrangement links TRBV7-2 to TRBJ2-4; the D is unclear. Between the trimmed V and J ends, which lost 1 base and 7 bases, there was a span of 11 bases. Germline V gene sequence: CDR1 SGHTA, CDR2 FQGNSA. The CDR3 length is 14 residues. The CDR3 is CASSLGQRWNIQYF. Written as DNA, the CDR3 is TGTGCCAGCAGCTTAGGCCAGAGGTGGAACATTCAGTACTTC.

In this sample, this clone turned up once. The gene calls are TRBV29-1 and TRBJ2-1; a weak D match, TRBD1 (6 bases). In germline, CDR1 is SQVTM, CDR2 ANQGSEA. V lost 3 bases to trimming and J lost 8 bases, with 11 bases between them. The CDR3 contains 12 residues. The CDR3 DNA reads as TGCAGCGTTGAGTTCCCAGGGGATGAGCAGTTCTTC. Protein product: CSVEFPGDEQFF.

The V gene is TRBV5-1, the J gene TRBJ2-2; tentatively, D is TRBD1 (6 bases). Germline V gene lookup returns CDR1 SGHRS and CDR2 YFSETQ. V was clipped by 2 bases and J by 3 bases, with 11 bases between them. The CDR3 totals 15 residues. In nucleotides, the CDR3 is TGCGCCAGCAGCTTTACAGGGCCTCACACCGGGGAGCTGTTTTTT. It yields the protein CASSFTGPHTGELFF.

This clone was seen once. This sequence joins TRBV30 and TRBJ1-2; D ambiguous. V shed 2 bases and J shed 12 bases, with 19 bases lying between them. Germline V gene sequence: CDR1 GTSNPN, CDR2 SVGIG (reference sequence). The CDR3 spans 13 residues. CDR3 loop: CAWSTQARGSNTF. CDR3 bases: TGTGCCTGGAGTACCCAAGCTAGAGGGTCGAACACCTTC.

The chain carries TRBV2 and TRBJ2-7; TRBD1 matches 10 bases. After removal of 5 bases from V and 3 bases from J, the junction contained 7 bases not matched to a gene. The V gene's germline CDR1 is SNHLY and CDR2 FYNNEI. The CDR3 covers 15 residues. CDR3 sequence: CASSRQGAHDYEQYF. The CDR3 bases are TGTGCCAGCAGTCGACAGGGGGCTCATGACTACGAGCAGTACTTC.